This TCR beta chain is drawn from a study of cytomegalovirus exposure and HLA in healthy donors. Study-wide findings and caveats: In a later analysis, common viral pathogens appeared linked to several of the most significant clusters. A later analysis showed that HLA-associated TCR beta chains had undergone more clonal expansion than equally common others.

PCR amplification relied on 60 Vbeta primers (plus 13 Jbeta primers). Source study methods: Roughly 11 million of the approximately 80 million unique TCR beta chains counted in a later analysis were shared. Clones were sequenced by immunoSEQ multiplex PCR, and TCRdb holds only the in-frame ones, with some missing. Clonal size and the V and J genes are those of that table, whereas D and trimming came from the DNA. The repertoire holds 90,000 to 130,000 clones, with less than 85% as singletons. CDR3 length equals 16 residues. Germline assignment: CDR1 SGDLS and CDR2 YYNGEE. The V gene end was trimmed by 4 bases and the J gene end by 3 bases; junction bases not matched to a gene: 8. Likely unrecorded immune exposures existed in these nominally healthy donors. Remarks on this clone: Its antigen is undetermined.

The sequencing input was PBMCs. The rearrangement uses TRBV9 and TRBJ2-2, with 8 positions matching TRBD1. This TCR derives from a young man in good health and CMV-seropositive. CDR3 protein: CASSPRTGIDTGELFF. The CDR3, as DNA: TGTGCCAGCAGCCCCAGGACAGGGATCGACACCGGGGAGCTGTTTTTT.